The 24 T cell receptor beta chains listed next were all sequenced from one sample in a study of blood T cell repertoires in COVID-19 (TCRdb year 2020). The library was produced with the immunoSEQ multiplex PCR assay. The source is immuneACCESS, and TCRdb retained only in-frame sequences with V and J called. Part of the clones is not carried over; for the studies checked, unresolved V genes explain less than half of this, and the remainder is unexplained. A total of around 370,000 clones appear in this sample, under 95% of them only once. Clones ranked in the top ten supply around 3.5% of the sample. Sequenced input: peripheral blood. Receptors originate from a woman aged 18-30 years who had recovered from COVID-19.

The rearrangement links TRBV27 to TRBJ2-7; 7 positions agree with TRBD1. CDR1 is MNHEY, CDR2 SMNVEV, per germline (reference sequence). Trimming removed 4 bases from V and 0 bases from J; junction bases left unmatched: 6. The CDR3 spans 15 residues. The CDR3 DNA follows: TGTGCCAGCAGTTCGGAGGACAGGAGCTCCTACGAGCAGTACGTC. Translating gives CASSSEDRSSYEQYV.

The V call is TRBV5-6, the J call TRBJ2-7, with 9 nucleotides matching TRBD2. The V gene end was trimmed by 3 bases and the J gene end by 2 bases; junction bases not matched to a gene: 3. This CDR3 is 14 amino acids long. Germline CDR1 reads SGHDT; CDR2 reads YYEEEE. The CDR3 loop is CASSSAGGAYEQYV. For the CDR3, the DNA is TGTGCCAGCAGCTCTGCGGGAGGGGCCTACGAGCAGTACGTC.

The table lists this clone with a count of one. V and J are TRBV19 and TRBJ2-7; D unclear. CDR3 length equals 15 residues. CDR1 and CDR2 (germline): LNHDA, SQIVND (reference sequence). V lost 3 bases and J lost 0, with 12 bases in between. CDR3 in amino acids: CASSMALASSYEQYV. In nucleotides, the CDR3 is TGTGCCAGTAGTATGGCTTTGGCCAGCTCCTACGAGCAGTACGTC.

This chain uses TRBV25-1 with TRBJ2-3; no reliable D call. Trimming pared 2 bases from V and 3 bases from J, leaving 3 bases between. The germline gives CDR1 MGHDK, CDR2 SYGVNS. The length of the CDR3 is 12 residues. The DNA for the CDR3 is TGTGCCAGCAGTGAACCAACAGATACGCAGTATTTT. Translated: CASSEPTDTQYF. The full variable domain, its missing parts supplied by reference TRBV25-1 and TRBJ2-3, is EADIYQTPRYLVIGTGKKITLECSQTMGHDKMYWYQQDPGMELHLIHYSYGVNSTEKGDLSSESTVSRIRTEHFPLTLESARPSHTSQYLCASSEPTDTQYFGPGTRLTVL.

The chain has TRBV7-8 and TRBJ2-7; TRBD1 agrees at 7 bases. Germline values: CDR1 SGHVS, CDR2 FQNEAQ. CDR3 size: 13 residues. After removal of 5 bases from V and 6 bases from J, the junction contained 7 bases not matched to a gene. CDR3 loop: CASSPPGQFEQYV. The CDR3 coding sequence is TGTGCCAGCAGCCCGCCGGGACAGTTCGAGCAGTACGTC.

This chain links TRBV30 with TRBJ1-1, with unresolved D. Germline V gives CDR1 GTSNPN, CDR2 SVGIG (reference sequence). CDR3 length equals 13 residues. V lost 4 bases, J lost 0 bases, and 9 bases lay in between. CDR3 amino acids: CAWTLVLNTEAFF. The CDR3 coding sequence is TGTGCCTGGACCCTAGTGTTGAACACTGAAGCTTTCTTT.

The rearrangement links TRBV7-9 to TRBJ1-5; TRBD1 matches 11 bases. Trimming removed 5 bases from V and 3 bases from J; junction bases left unmatched: 3. The CDR3 is 15 residues long. Germline values: CDR1 SEHNR, CDR2 FQNEAQ (reference sequence). CDR3 in amino acids: CASSRDRGYNQPQHF. In DNA, the CDR3 is TGTGCCAGCAGCAGGGACAGGGGGTACAATCAGCCCCAGCATTTT.

The sample holds a few counts of this clone. The chain couples TRBV4-1 to TRBJ2-2, with D unclear. The germline gives CDR1 MGHRA, CDR2 YSYEKL. V was trimmed by 4 bases and J by 2 bases, leaving 20 bases between them. The CDR3 extends over 18 amino acids. CDR3 loop: CASSLITREHSNTGELFF. The CDR3 region has the DNA TGCGCCAGCAGCCTAATAACGCGCGAGCATTCTAACACCGGGGAGCTGTTTTTT.

V is TRBV24-1 and J is TRBJ2-5; 10 bases are shared with TRBD2. The CDR3 is 16 amino acids. Trimming at V came to 0 bases and at J to 4 bases, leaving 4 bases not matched to a gene. Looked up from germline, CDR1 is KGHDR and CDR2 is SFDVKD. In nucleotides, the CDR3 is TGTGCCACCAGTGATTTGGGGCCTAGCGGGAGAGAGACCCAGTACTTC. As protein: CATSDLGPSGRETQYF.

V and J are TRBV20-1 and TRBJ2-5, with a tentative D call TRBD2 (6 bases). V shed 3 bases and J shed 5 bases, with 16 bases lying between them. This CDR3 is built from 14 residues. Germline V CDR1 and CDR2: DFQATT, SNEGSKA (reference sequence). This CDR3 reads CSASLRRDGETQYF. The CDR3 coding sequence is TGCAGTGCTAGTTTACGGAGGGATGGGGAGACCCAGTACTTC.

The chain is built from TRBV24-1 and TRBJ2-2, with a tentative D call TRBD2 (7 bases). The germline gives CDR1 KGHDR, CDR2 SFDVKD. Between the trimmed V and J ends, which lost 8 bases and 4 bases, there was a span of 22 bases. CDR3 size: 17 residues. DNA for the CDR3: TGTGCCACCACCCCTGGGGGGGCGAGCCCGAGCACCGGGGAGCTGTTTTTT. Translated, it gives CATTPGGASPSTGELFF.

The chain recombines TRBV5-1 with TRBJ2-1, with 11 bases lining up with TRBD2. The germline V gene has CDR1 SGHRS and CDR2 YFSETQ. The CDR3 has 16 residues. The junction had 5 bases not matched to a gene; V was cut back by 4 bases and J by 2 bases. The CDR3 coding sequence is TGCGCCAGCAGCCCCTTGACTAGCGGGACCTACAATGAGCAGTTCTTC. Its protein product is CASSPLTSGTYNEQFF.

This clone was recorded many times. V and J are TRBV6-2 or TRBV6-3 and TRBJ2-6, with D perhaps matching TRBD2 (6 bases). This CDR3 has 15 amino acids. Germline CDR1 MNHEY, CDR2 SVGEGT. V gave up 0 bases and J gave up 3 bases, with 6 bases separating them. The CDR3 DNA reads as TGTGCCAGCAGTTACTCCGGGGGTGGGGCCAACGTCCTGACTTTC. Translation gives CASSYSGGGANVLTF.

V usage is TRBV11-2 and J usage is TRBJ2-5, with D maybe TRBD1 (6 bases). Germline-derived CDR1 and CDR2 are SGHAT and FQNNGV. CDR3 size: 15 residues. The V and J ends lost 0 bases and 5 bases respectively, with 13 bases between them. The CDR3 DNA reads as TGTGCCAGCAGCTTAGACAGGGGTGGATGGGAGACCCAGTACTTC. Translation gives CASSLDRGGWETQYF.

The chain links TRBV1 to TRBJ2-3; the DNA was not used to check the table's D call, TRBD2. TRBV1 is described as a pseudogene. CDR3 length equals 17 residues. The CDR3: CTSSPPTSGRISDTQYF. Here the CDR3 DNA reads TGCACCAGCAGCCCCCCGACTAGCGGGAGGATTTCAGATACGCAGTATTTT.

The chain is built from TRBV6-5 and TRBJ1-2, with D tentatively TRBD1 (6 bases). CDR3 length: 15 residues. Germline loops: CDR1 MNHEY, CDR2 SVGAGI. Trimming removed 4 bases from V and 4 bases from J, with 16 bases in between. DNA for the CDR3: TGTGCCAGCAGTTCCCGAATTCCGACAGGCTATGGCTACACCTTC. Residues: CASSSRIPTGYGYTF.

V gene TRBV5-1 combines with J gene TRBJ1-4; 7 nucleotides align to TRBD1. After removal of 4 bases from V and 7 bases from J, the junction contained 13 bases not matched to a gene. The CDR3 extends over 16 amino acids. CDR1 SGHRS and CDR2 YFSETQ come from the germline V gene. The CDR3 region is CASSLDRGGRGEKLFF. The CDR3, as DNA: TGCGCCAGCAGCCTAGATAGAGGGGGCCGTGGTGAAAAACTGTTTTTT. Full variable domain (missing parts from reference TRBV5-1 and TRBJ1-4): KAGVTQTPRYLIKTRGQQVTLSCSPISGHRSVSWYQQTPGQGLQFLFEYFSETQRNKGNFPGRFSGRQFSNSRSEMNVSTLELGDSALYLCASSLDRGGRGEKLFFGSGTQLSVL.

This clone has only one observation. Here the CDR3 reads CSASQGAPNYGYTF. In DNA, the CDR3 is TGCAGTGCTAGTCAGGGGGCCCCCAACTATGGCTACACCTTC. The chain joins TRBV20-1 to TRBJ1-2; 8 bases align to TRBD1. Trimming at V came to 3 bases and at J to 2 bases, leaving 5 bases not matched to a gene. CDR1 is DFQATT and CDR2 is SNEGSKA in the germline V gene (reference sequence). There are 14 residues in the CDR3.

The rearrangement uses TRBV5-5 and TRBJ1-4; D is uncertain. There are 15 residues in the CDR3. The germline gives CDR1 SGHKS, CDR2 YYEKEE (reference sequence). V was shortened by 1 base and J by 0 bases, with 7 bases between the two germline ends. In DNA form, the CDR3 reads TGTGCCAGCAGCTTGTGGGCCACAACTAATGAAAAACTGTTTTTT. Translation gives CASSLWATTNEKLFF.

The chain has TRBV30 and TRBJ1-1, with D hard to call. The length of the CDR3 is 13 residues. V shed 0 bases and J shed 1 base, with 6 bases lying between them. Germline CDR1 reads GTSNPN; CDR2 reads SVGIG (reference sequence). Here the CDR3 reads CAWSVIENTEAFF. The CDR3 region has the DNA TGTGCCTGGAGTGTGATAGAGAACACTGAAGCTTTCTTT.

CDR3 region: CASSLRVSPYGYTF. The CDR3 region has the DNA TGTGCCAGCAGCTTACGGGTTTCCCCCTATGGCTACACCTTC. This chain links TRBV11-2 with TRBJ1-2; no reliable D call. CDR3 length: 14 amino acids. Trimming left V 2 bases short and J 4 bases short, with 11 bases between. Germline CDR1 SGHAT, CDR2 FQNNGV.

This rearrangement joins TRBV7-9 to TRBJ1-1; the D gene is possibly TRBD1 (6 bases). The V and J ends lost 5 bases and 7 bases respectively, with 29 bases between them. Germline lookup yields CDR1 SEHNR and CDR2 FQNEAQ (reference sequence). The CDR3 covers 18 residues. The DNA for the CDR3 is TGTGCCAGCAGCGTATTTTGGGCCGCTGGGGGCAAAGTTCGTGAAGCTTTCTTT. Encoded protein: CASSVFWAAGGKVREAFF.

This clone was seen once. The genes are TRBV9 and TRBJ2-3, with D possibly matching TRBD1 (5 bases). Trimming shortened V by 0 bases and J by 3 bases, and 26 bases separated the two germline ends. Germline V gene lookup returns CDR1 SGDLS and CDR2 YYNGEE. The CDR3 is 20 amino acids. CDR3 residues: CASSVGQGLNPQRRTDTQYF. The DNA for the CDR3 is TGTGCCAGCAGCGTAGGGCAGGGTCTCAACCCTCAAAGGCGGACAGATACGCAGTATTTT.

The CDR3 region has the DNA TGTGCCAGCAGCTTGGTTGGCCGGGGGAACACTGAAGCTTTCTTT. Translating gives CASSLVGRGNTEAFF. The V gene is TRBV7-2, the J gene TRBJ1-1; D gene ambiguous. Germline CDR1 reads SGHTA; CDR2 reads FQGNSA. The ends were cut back, 3 bases at V and 1 base at J, with 12 bases in the middle. The CDR3 sequence is 15 residues long. The entire variable domain, with the rest obtained from reference TRBV7-2 and TRBJ1-1, is as follows: GAGVSQSPSNKVTEKGKDVELRCDPISGHTALYWYRQSLGQGLEFLIYFQGNSAPDKSGLPSDRFSAERTGGSVSTLTIQRTQQEDSAVYLCASSLVGRGNTEAFFGQGTRLTVV.